The sequence of this T cell receptor beta chain was determined in a study of shared clonotypes between healthy human individuals. Study-wide findings and caveats: The diversity represented, both genetic and in exposure history, was limited by few donors. The generation probabilities recorded for non-shared clonotypes fell below those of clonotypes shared by all four donors. Only blood samples were collected, and tissue repertoires likely differ.

The V end was cut by 1 base, the J end by 7 bases, with 10 bases between. This CDR3 spans 14 amino acids. Germline CDR1 reads LNHDA; CDR2 reads SQIVND (reference sequence). In the case of this clone: Its antigen is undetermined.

Sequencing used immunoSEQ multiplex PCR; TCRdb keeps in-frame clones, though not all of them. This sample has about 2.5 million clones, with around 90% found just once. The sequence derives from a man younger than 35 in good health. Some clones in this sample may be carry-over from other donors' samples. What was sequenced was naive CD4+ T cells from PBMCs. The subset denotes: CD45RA+ positively selected. The V gene is TRBV19, the J gene TRBJ2-2, with D unclear. This CDR3 is CASSIVGLGGELFF. In nucleotides, the CDR3 is TGTGCCAGTAGTATAGTTGGCCTAGGCGGGGAGCTGTTTTTT.